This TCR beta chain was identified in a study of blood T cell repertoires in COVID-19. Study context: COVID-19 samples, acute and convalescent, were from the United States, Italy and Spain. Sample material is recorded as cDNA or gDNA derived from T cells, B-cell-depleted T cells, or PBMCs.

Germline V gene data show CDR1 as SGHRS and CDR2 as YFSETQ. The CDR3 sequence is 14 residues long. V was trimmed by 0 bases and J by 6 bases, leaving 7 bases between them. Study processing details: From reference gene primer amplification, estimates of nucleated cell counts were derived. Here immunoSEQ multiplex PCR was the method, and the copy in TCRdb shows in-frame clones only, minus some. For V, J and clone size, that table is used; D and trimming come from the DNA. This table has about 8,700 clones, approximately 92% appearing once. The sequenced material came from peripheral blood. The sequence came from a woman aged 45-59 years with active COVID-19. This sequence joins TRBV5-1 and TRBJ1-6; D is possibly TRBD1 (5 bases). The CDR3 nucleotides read TGCGCCAGCAGCTTGGCGGGGGTTAATTCACCCCTCCACTTT. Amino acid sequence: CASSLAGVNSPLHF.